This TCR beta chain was captured in a study of CD8+ T cells in alopecia areata. RNA extraction was followed by reverse transcription into cDNA, which acted as the sequencing template. Clones were read by immunoSEQ multiplex PCR, and TCRdb kept only the in-frame ones, dropping some. The sample contains around 100,000 clones, under 90% of which appear only once. The sample's treatment: oral pan-JAK inhibitor, 5-10 mg twice daily. This clone was counted a single time. Its target is not known. Study-level results: Besides other cells, scalp samples also yield sequences of resident alphabeta T cells from normal skin.

This specimen consisted of CD8+ T cells sorted from blood, obtained between weeks 30 and 35, from a patient treated with tofacitinib. The sequence came from a human donor with alopecia areata.

The CDR3 nucleotides are TGTGCCAGCAGTACGACAGGGTTCCACGAGCAGTACTTC. Residues: CASSTTGFHEQYF. J is TRBJ2-7 and V is TRBV27; TRBD1 matches 7 bases. V dropped 5 bases and J dropped 5; count of bases not matched to a gene: 6. The CDR3 contains 13 residues. From germline, CDR1 is MNHEY and CDR2 SMNVEV (reference sequence).